These T cell receptor beta chains were read from a single sample in a study of OX40 agonist ivuxolimab in advanced cancers. TCRdb's copy holds only in-frame clones and misses some; the assay was immunoSEQ multiplex PCR. In the table there are 12,000 or so clones, approximately 80% of which are singletons. This sample comprised CD4+ or CD8+ T cells sorted from blood, obtained in a trial of the OX40 agonist ivuxolimab. These receptors all stem from an adult with an advanced solid tumor such as melanoma, head and neck, liver or kidney cancer. Each CDR3 is given with its conserved first and last residue. D genes are given only for firm matches. Where a row states a size, it is once, few, many or the class of an expanded clone; other rows omit it.

abundance	v_gene	len	j_gene	d_gene	CDR3aa	CDR3nt
few	TRBV30	12	TRBJ2-2	.	CAWSWGAGELFF	TGTGCCTGGAGTTGGGGGGCCGGGGAGCTGTTTTTT
.	TRBV4-2	16	TRBJ1-3	TRBD1	CASSQTGTESGNTIYF	TGTGCCAGCAGCCAGACCGGGACAGAGTCTGGAAACACCATATATTTT
medium-sized	TRBV18	14	TRBJ2-7	TRBD1	CASSPRDRAYEQYF	TGTGCCAGCTCACCTAGGGACAGAGCCTACGAGCAGTACTTC
medium-sized	TRBV18	15	TRBJ2-7	.	CASSPWGLFLAEQYF	TGTGCCAGCTCACCCTGGGGACTGTTCCTAGCCGAGCAGTACTTC
.	TRBV4-2	15	TRBJ1-1	TRBD1	CASSQLRTGEAEAFF	TGTGCCAGCAGCCAACTTCGGACAGGGGAGGCTGAAGCTTTCTTT
.	TRBV30	16	TRBJ1-4	.	CASPGLRLIRGPGAVF	TGTGCCTCACCGGGACTCCGGTTGATTAGGGGACCCGGGGCTGTTTTT
.	TRBV7-9	13	TRBJ2-3	.	CASSLPGSDTQYF	TGTGCCAGCAGCTTACCGGGGTCAGATACGCAGTATTTT
medium-sized	TRBV5-6	11	TRBJ1-1	.	CASSLYTEAFF	TGTGCCAGCAGCCTCTACACTGAAGCTTTCTTT
.	TRBV15	17	TRBJ2-6	.	CATSRGAGRVGANVLTF	TGTGCCACCAGCAGAGGGGCAGGGCGGGTTGGGGCCAACGTCCTGACTTTC
once	TRBV7-8	17	TRBJ2-1	.	CASSLAVGGPMFNEQFF	TGTGCCAGCAGCTTAGCGGTGGGGGGACCAATGTTCAATGAGCAGTTCTTC
.	TRBV7-6	15	TRBJ1-1	.	CASSLEGSGNTEAFF	TGTGCCAGCAGCTTAGAGGGTAGTGGGAACACTGAAGCTTTCTTT
.	TRBV7-8	14	TRBJ1-2	TRBD1	CASSLPTGEDGYTF	TGTGCCAGCAGCTTACCGACAGGGGAAGACGGCTACACCTTC
.	TRBV19	14	TRBJ1-1	TRBD1	CASSIGGQGTEAFF	TGTGCCAGTAGTATAGGCGGACAGGGCACTGAAGCTTTCTTT
.	TRBV6-5	15	TRBJ2-3	.	CASSYQVFSTDTQYF	TGTGCCAGCAGTTACCAAGTCTTCAGCACAGATACGCAGTATTTT
.	TRBV6-6	14	TRBJ2-7	.	CASSYSEGTYEQYF	TGTGCCAGCAGTTACTCGGAGGGTACCTACGAGCAGTACTTC
.	TRBV7-3	14	TRBJ2-7	.	CASMSPSVRYEQYF	TGTGCCAGCATGAGTCCATCTGTTCGCTACGAGCAGTACTTC